This T cell receptor beta chain was retrieved from a study of Graves' ophthalmopathy and Graves' hyperthyroidism. Study background: Samples of peripheral blood were obtained at initial diagnosis, prior to treatment of any kind.

The evidence that diagnosis relied on was clinical symptoms, serum thyroxine, TRAb, thyroid ultrasound and orbital computed tomography. Transcripts of RNA were the source for amplifying TCR beta CDR3 regions. An initial RT-PCR round employing HTBI primers preceded a second-round multiplex PCR. TCRdb redid the calling of the multiplex PCR reads with MiXCR, one entry per CDR3 protein. Altogether about 410,000 distinct CDR3 sequences are present, about 17% being singletons, with the ten largest covering roughly 1.5%. CDR3 size: 12 residues. V lost 3 bases and J 2 bases, leaving 8 bases between the germline ends. Germline loops: CDR1 DFQATT, CDR2 SNEGSKA (reference sequence).

The sequencing sample was made of peripheral blood. The receptor's source is a woman aged 18-29 years with Graves' ophthalmopathy. The chain couples TRBV20-1 to TRBJ2-7; D not certain. The CDR3 region is CSASTSTYEQYF. Here the CDR3 DNA reads TGCAGTGCTAGTACGAGTACCTACGAGCAGTACTTC.